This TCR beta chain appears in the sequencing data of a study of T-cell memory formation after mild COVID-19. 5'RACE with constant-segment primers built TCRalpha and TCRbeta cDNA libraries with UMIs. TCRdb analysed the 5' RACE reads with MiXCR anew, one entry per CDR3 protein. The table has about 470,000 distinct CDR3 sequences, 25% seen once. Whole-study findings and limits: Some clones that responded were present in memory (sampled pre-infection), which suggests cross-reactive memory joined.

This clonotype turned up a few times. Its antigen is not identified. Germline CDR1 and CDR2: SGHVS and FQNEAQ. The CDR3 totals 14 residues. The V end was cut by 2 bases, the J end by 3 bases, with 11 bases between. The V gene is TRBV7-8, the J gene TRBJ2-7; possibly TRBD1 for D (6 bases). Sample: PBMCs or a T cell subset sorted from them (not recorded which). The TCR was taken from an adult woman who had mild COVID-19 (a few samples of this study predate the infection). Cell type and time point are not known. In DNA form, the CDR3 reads TGTGCCAGCAGCTTATCAGGGGCGGACTACGAGCAGTACTTC. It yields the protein CASSLSGADYEQYF.